The 23 T cell receptor beta chains listed next were all sequenced from one sample in a study of blood T cell repertoires in COVID-19 (dated by TCRdb to 2018 to 2021). Library prep was done by the immunoSEQ multiplex PCR assay. TCRdb stores this immuneACCESS table with in-frame sequences only. Part of the clones is absent; in the studies checked, under half of the shortfall reflects unresolved V genes, and no reason is known for the rest. The sample yields over 120,000 clones; more than 65% were counted once. The ten top clones hold 9.5% to 13% of the sample. Material for sequencing was peripheral blood. Receptor source: a man in his sixties with active or convalescent COVID-19.

This clone has more than one count but fewer than ten. CDR3: CASSMIGAGNEKLFF. CDR3 coding DNA: TGTGCCAGTAGTATGATAGGGGCTGGTAATGAAAAACTGTTTTTT. The chain combines TRBV19 with TRBJ1-4; possible D gene TRBD1, 5 bases. This CDR3 has 15 residues. Germline V gives CDR1 LNHDA, CDR2 SQIVND (reference sequence). The V end was cut by 3 bases, the J end by 4 bases, with 12 bases between.

This clone appeared a single time. V usage is TRBV11-3 and J usage is TRBJ1-1; 9 bases map to TRBD1. The V gene's germline CDR1 is SGHNT and CDR2 YENEEA. This CDR3 spans 15 amino acids. J gave up 5 bases and V 4 bases, and 8 bases lay outside the gene matches. The CDR3 loop is CASSYPQGARTEAFF. In nucleotides, the CDR3 is TGTGCCAGCAGCTACCCACAGGGGGCGCGAACTGAAGCTTTCTTT.

This clone has just a few counts. This chain joins TRBV27 and TRBJ2-1, with TRBD2 matching over 10 bases. Germline CDR1 is MNHEY and CDR2 is SMNVEV (reference sequence). V was clipped by 1 base and J by 7 bases; unmatched bases: 16. CDR3 length: 19 amino acids. The CDR3 is CASSLLARRTSGRANEQFF. The CDR3 nucleotides are TGTGCCAGCAGTTTATTGGCCCGGAGGACGAGCGGGAGGGCAAATGAGCAGTTCTTC.

The V and J genes are TRBV5-1 and TRBJ2-1, with a possible D match to TRBD2 (5 bases). V was cut by 0 bases and J by 9 bases, with 7 bases left in between. This CDR3 has 12 residues. Germline CDR1 reads SGHRS; CDR2 reads YFSETQ. The CDR3 DNA follows: TGCGCCAGCAGCTTGGCCGAGGGTGAGCAGTTCTTC. It is translated as CASSLAEGEQFF. The whole variable domain, filled in from reference TRBV5-1 and TRBJ2-1, reads KAGVTQTPRYLIKTRGQQVTLSCSPISGHRSVSWYQQTPGQGLQFLFEYFSETQRNKGNFPGRFSGRQFSNSRSEMNVSTLELGDSALYLCASSLAEGEQFFGPGTRLTVL.

J is TRBJ1-1 and V is TRBV6-5; weak D call: TRBD1 (6 bases). Germline-derived CDR1 and CDR2 are MNHEY and SVGAGI. Trimming pared 6 bases from V and 8 bases from J, leaving 16 bases between. The CDR3 runs to 13 residues. CDR3 in DNA: TGTGCCAGCAGGGTCCAACAGGGCGGAGAAGCTTTCTTT. Protein product: CASRVQQGGEAFF.

The chain has TRBV4-2 and TRBJ2-5; TRBD2 aligns across 11 bases. This CDR3 spans 15 amino acids. The germline V gene encodes CDR1 LGHNA and CDR2 YNFKEQ. J was trimmed by 2 bases and V by 1 base; bases with no gene match: 0. The CDR3 region has the DNA TGTGCCAGCAGCCAAGGACTAGCGGGGCAAGAGACCCAGTACTTC. Its translation is CASSQGLAGQETQYF.

The V gene is TRBV7-2, the J gene TRBJ1-1, with 7 bases identical to TRBD1. The CDR3 runs 14 residues. Per germline, CDR1 SGHTA and CDR2 FQGNSA. V dropped 4 bases and J dropped 4; count of bases not matched to a gene: 6. CDR3 bases: TGTGCCAGCAGCTCGACAGGGTCGGCCACTGAAGCTTTCTTT. Protein: CASSSTGSATEAFF.

This clone was observed a single time. The chain is built from TRBV5-5 and TRBJ2-7, with 7 bases fitting TRBD2. The CDR3 sequence is 14 residues long. Germline trimming cut 0 bases from V and 7 bases from J; bases unmatched to any gene: 7. Germline CDR1 and CDR2: SGHKS and YYEKEE (reference sequence). The CDR3 is CASSLATRGGEQYF. The CDR3 region has the DNA TGTGCCAGCAGCTTGGCGACGCGGGGAGGGGAGCAGTACTTC.

In DNA, the CDR3 is TGTGCCAGTAGTATCGGGACAGACTACAATGAGCAGTTCTTC. Its protein is CASSIGTDYNEQFF. This chain connects TRBV19 to TRBJ2-1; 7 bases map to TRBD1. Germline assignment: CDR1 LNHDA and CDR2 SQIVND (reference sequence). CDR3 length equals 14 residues. V was pared by 3 bases and J by 3 bases, with 2 bases of the junction left unmatched.

The V gene is TRBV27, the J gene TRBJ1-5, with 9 bases that match TRBD1. V was clipped by 6 bases and J by 1 base; unmatched bases: 4. From germline, CDR1 is MNHEY and CDR2 SMNVEV (reference sequence). This CDR3 contains 15 residues. CDR3 in DNA: TGTGCCAGCAGACCCGGGACAGGGAGCAATCAGCCCCAGCATTTT. Amino acid sequence: CASRPGTGSNQPQHF.

The genes are TRBV7-9 and TRBJ1-1; D ambiguous. Germline-derived CDR1 and CDR2 are SEHNR and FQNEAQ (reference sequence). V lost 5 bases, J lost 10 bases, and 14 bases lay in between. The CDR3 has 12 residues. CDR3 loop: CASSPPAAGAFF. The CDR3, as DNA: TGTGCCAGCAGCCCGCCGGCTGCAGGAGCTTTCTTT.

This clone was picked up one time. The sample contains more than one DNA sequence encoding this CDR3. The chain carries TRBV7-9 and TRBJ1-3, with D unclear. Germline V CDR1 and CDR2: SEHNR, FQNEAQ (reference sequence). The CDR3 runs to 13 residues. The V gene lost 0 bases and the J gene lost 2 bases, with 2 bases spanning the gap. The CDR3 nucleotides are TGTGCCAGCAGCTTAGCCGCTGGAAACACCATATATTTT. Translation gives CASSLAAGNTIYF. The full variable domain, rest sourced from reference TRBV7-9 and TRBJ1-3, is DTGVSQNPRHKITKRGQNVTFRCDPISEHNRLYWYRQTLGQGPEFLTYFQNEAQLEKSRLLSDRFSAERPKGSFSTLEIQRTEQGDSAMYLCASSLAAGNTIYFGEGSWLTVV.

This clone was detected only a few times. CDR3 protein: CASTRLAGANTGELFF. CDR3 nucleotides: TGTGCCAGCACCCGACTAGCGGGAGCTAACACCGGGGAGCTGTTTTTT. The chain couples TRBV7-6 to TRBJ2-2, with 12 bases that match TRBD2. V shed 7 bases, J shed 2 bases, and the junction held 5 bases outside the gene matches. Germline V gene lookup returns CDR1 SGHVS and CDR2 FNYEAQ. There are 16 residues in the CDR3.

This sequence joins TRBV7-8 and TRBJ1-5, with TRBD1 matching 8 bases. V lost 3 bases and J lost 1; bases outside the gene matches: 2. The CDR3 has 15 amino acids. Germline lookup yields CDR1 SGHVS and CDR2 FQNEAQ. CDR3 sequence (DNA): TGTGCCAGCAGCTTGGACAGGGCAAGCAATCAGCCCCAGCATTTT. Protein sequence: CASSLDRASNQPQHF.

The CDR3 spells CASSSGQGITDTQYF. The CDR3 nucleotides are TGTGCCAGCAGCTCAGGACAGGGGATCACAGATACGCAGTATTTT. The V call is TRBV6-4, the J call TRBJ2-3; 9 bases are shared with TRBD1. This CDR3 is 15 amino acids long. Germline CDR1 MRHNA, CDR2 SNTAGT. Trimming took 6 bases from V and 2 from J; bases not matched to a gene: 6.

The chain links TRBV2 to TRBJ1-5; D is uncertain. CDR3 length: 12 amino acids. Trimming took 4 bases from V and 15 from J, leaving 16 bases between them. Per germline, CDR1 SNHLY and CDR2 FYNNEI. CDR3 in amino acids: CASSGSGKPGHF. The CDR3 region has the DNA TGTGCCAGCAGTGGGTCCGGGAAGCCTGGGCATTTT.

The J gene is TRBJ2-1, the V gene TRBV10-1; 13 bases map to TRBD2. Trimming removed 3 bases from V and 6 bases from J; junction bases left unmatched: 5. This CDR3 contains 16 residues. Germline V gene lookup returns CDR1 WNHNN and CDR2 SYGVQD (reference sequence). The CDR3 sequence: CASSDFGTSGTNEQFF. In DNA form, the CDR3 reads TGCGCCAGCAGTGATTTCGGGACTAGCGGGACCAATGAGCAGTTCTTC.

The chain carries TRBV19 and TRBJ1-1, with a tentative D call TRBD1 (6 bases). CDR1 and CDR2 (germline): LNHDA, SQIVND (reference sequence). V lost 3 bases and J 1 base, leaving 9 bases between the germline ends. This CDR3 region has 14 residues. CDR3 protein: CASSIRGGNTEAFF. The CDR3 DNA follows: TGTGCCAGTAGTATTAGGGGGGGGAACACTGAAGCTTTCTTT.

The CDR3 DNA follows: TGTGCCAGCAGCCCCTCGGGGGGCAGAGAAAAACTGTTTTTT. Its translation is CASSPSGGREKLFF. The J gene is TRBJ1-4, the V gene TRBV6-2 or TRBV6-3, with D perhaps TRBD1 (6 bases). The germline V gene has CDR1 MNHEY and CDR2 SVGEGT. Trimming removed 6 bases from V and 8 bases from J, with 16 bases in between. This CDR3 contains 14 residues.

This clone was counted between two and nine times. This rearrangement joins TRBV19 to TRBJ1-1; 10 bases fit TRBD1. The CDR3 totals 16 residues. Germline V gene data show CDR1 as LNHDA and CDR2 as SQIVND (reference sequence). J was trimmed by 2 bases and V by 9 bases; bases with no gene match: 12. CDR3 residues: CASQTGGMDINTEAFF. CDR3 nucleotide sequence: TGTGCCAGCCAGACAGGGGGCATGGATATAAACACTGAAGCTTTCTTT. Drawing the rest from reference TRBV19 and TRBJ1-1, the complete variable domain is DGGITQSPKYLFRKEGQNVTLSCEQNLNHDAMYWYRQDPGQGLRLIYYSQIVNDFQKGDIAEGYSVSREKKESFPLTVTSAQKNPTAFYLCASQTGGMDINTEAFFGQGTRLTVV.

The DNA for the CDR3 is TGCATCGCGGTCCAGGGGGCCACTGAAGCTTTCTTT. Its translation is CIAVQGATEAFF. The chain has TRBV29-1 and TRBJ1-1; 8 nucleotides line up with TRBD1. Looked up from germline, CDR1 is SQVTM and CDR2 is ANQGSEA. The length of the CDR3 is 12 residues.

The chain links TRBV14 to TRBJ1-1; D is uncertain. V lost 2 bases and J lost 5, with 9 bases in between. Germline CDR1 SGHDN, CDR2 FVKESK. This CDR3 region has 13 residues. CDR3: CASSQMRETEAFF. The CDR3 bases are TGTGCCAGCAGCCAAATGAGGGAGACTGAAGCTTTCTTT.

The rearrangement links TRBV7-2 to TRBJ2-3; D perhaps matches TRBD2 (5 bases). The V and J ends lost 2 bases and 4 bases respectively, with 10 bases between them. Germline lookup yields CDR1 SGHTA and CDR2 FQGNSA. The CDR3 is made up of 14 amino acids. The CDR3 region is CASSLSGIADTQYF. CDR3 coding DNA: TGTGCCAGCAGCTTATCGGGGATCGCAGATACGCAGTATTTT. Using reference TRBV7-2 and TRBJ2-3 for the parts outside the CDR3, the full variable domain is GAGVSQSPSNKVTEKGKDVELRCDPISGHTALYWYRQSLGQGLEFLIYFQGNSAPDKSGLPSDRFSAERTGGSVSTLTIQRTQQEDSAVYLCASSLSGIADTQYFGPGTRLTVL.